This T cell receptor (beta chain) was observed in a study of cytomegalovirus exposure and HLA in healthy donors. Study conclusions and caveats: Associated with cytomegalovirus, according to the listing, were 150 to 200 TCR beta chains. V- and J-gene trimming in TCR beta was tied to a missense DCLRE1C variant by an analysis performed later.

Trimming stripped 4 bases from V and 1 base from J, with 11 bases between. The CDR3 covers 14 residues. Germline values: CDR1 SGHNT, CDR2 YYREEE (reference sequence). In the case of this clone: What it binds is unknown.

Use of 60 Vbeta and 13 Jbeta primers characterized the PCR. Original handling: Approximately 12 million of the roughly 80 million unique TCR beta chains counted in a later analysis were shared. Profiling relied on immunoSEQ multiplex PCR, and the TCRdb table lists in-frame clones only, not all of them. The V and J calls and the clone size are those of that table, but D and trimming were determined from the DNA. The sample has 100,000 or so clones; 60% to 80% are singletons. The sequencing input was PBMCs. The TCR was taken from a woman between 40 and 55 years old in good health and CMV-seropositive. The rearrangement links TRBV5-4 to TRBJ1-1; D might be TRBD1 (6 bases). CDR3: CASSPDRTNTEAFF. CDR3 nucleotides: TGTGCCAGCAGCCCTGACAGGACGAACACTGAAGCTTTCTTT.